This T cell receptor beta chain was retrieved from a study of OX40 agonist ivuxolimab in advanced cancers. With 5 bases clipped from V and 2 bases from J, the junction kept 4 bases outside the gene matches. CDR1 is MNHEY, CDR2 SMNVEV, per germline (reference sequence). The CDR3 totals 14 residues. This clone was seen just once. Its antigen is not known. Findings of the study overall: Specificity for antigen went undetermined in the expanded peripheral T cells.

Profiling relied on immunoSEQ multiplex PCR, and the TCRdb table lists in-frame clones only, not all of them. The sample yields about 11,000 clones, about three quarters seen once. Individuals having autoimmune disease history or systemic immunosuppression were not enrolled. This receptor was obtained from an adult with an advanced solid tumor such as melanoma, head and neck, liver or kidney cancer. The chain combines TRBV27 with TRBJ2-7; the match to TRBD2 covers 9 bases. Sample: CD4+ or CD8+ T cells sorted from blood, taken in a trial of the OX40 agonist ivuxolimab. As DNA, the CDR3 is TGTGCCAGCAGTCTTAGCGGGGGAACCTACGAGCAGTACTTC. It encodes CASSLSGGTYEQYF.